What follows describes a single T cell receptor (beta chain). These data belong to a study of blood T cell repertoires in COVID-19. Clinical histories supplied by participants themselves formed the basis of cohort assignment. In the study's own analysis: Amplification of reference gene primers was used by the study to estimate nucleated cell counts. Assay used: immunoSEQ multiplex PCR; TCRdb lists only in-frame clones, some missing. V, J and clone size are those of that table, while D and trimming were read from the DNA. The repertoire holds 160,000 or so clones, with 65% to 90% as singletons. The V and J ends lost 2 bases and 4 bases, in that order; junction bases with no gene match: 1. The CDR3 loop spans 13 amino acids. Germline V lookup: CDR1 GTSNPN, CDR2 SVGIG (reference sequence).

The sequenced sample consisted of PBMCs or T cells enriched from blood (not recorded which). The chain is built from TRBV30 and TRBJ2-5; TRBD1 matches at 10 bases. The sequence came from a man aged 50 to 60 who had recovered from COVID-19. The CDR3 region is CAWSRTGGETQYF. CDR3 nucleotide sequence: TGTGCCTGGAGTCGGACAGGGGGAGAGACCCAGTACTTC.